This TCR beta chain originates from a study of cytomegalovirus exposure and HLA in healthy donors. General study results and limits: Upon later analysis, TCR association rates were observed to vary by HLA locus, being highest for DRB1 and lowest for HLA-C. Clonal expansion, a later analysis showed, was greater in HLA-associated TCR beta chains than in equally common others. Later on, analysis showed that most CMV-associated TCR beta chains appeared to be HLA-restricted.

Remarks on this clone: Antigen: not known.

The CDR3 length is 15 residues. Deletions cut 0 bases from V and 0 bases from J, with 10 bases between. Germline lookup yields CDR1 SGHDT and CDR2 YYEEEE. 13 Jbeta primers and 60 Vbeta primers were used for the PCR. Sequencing used immunoSEQ multiplex PCR; TCRdb keeps in-frame clones, though not all of them. The data show 150,000 to 200,000 clones, more than 85% seen once. As for the donors, each was a healthy bone marrow donor. The sequenced material came from PBMCs. The V call is TRBV5-6, the J call TRBJ2-7, with D unclear. The sequence came from a woman between 18 and 29 years old in good health and CMV-seronegative. The CDR3 DNA reads as TGTGCCAGCAGCTTGGACCGACGGAGCTCCTACGAGCAGTACTTC. Amino acid sequence: CASSLDRRSSYEQYF.